This TCR beta chain was sequenced during a study of T cell responses to AZD1222 COVID-19 vaccine. The study, taken as a whole, reports: The number of AZD1222 recipients seropositive at baseline was only 5 to 7. Unmutated variant regions reportedly attract nearly half of all spike-specific TCRs. Repertoire sampling occurred only after the peak T cell response. The donor cohort was predominantly white British with a female majority, and clonal diversity may have been underestimated.

Details on this clone: What it binds is not known.

The repertoire was sequenced with immunoSEQ multiplex PCR; TCRdb's copy has only in-frame clones and lacks some. The sample has some 170,000 clones, roughly 94% seen once. CDR1 is WSHSY, CDR2 SAAADI, per germline. CDR3 length: 13 residues. V was cut by 6 bases and J by 3 bases, with 9 bases left in between. The genes are TRBV10-2 and TRBJ1-5, with a weak D call TRBD1 (5 bases). The clonotype originates from an adult who received the AZD1222 COVID-19 vaccine. The input for sequencing was peripheral blood, taken 28 days after the second AZD1222 dose. The DNA of the CDR3 is TGCGCCAGCAGCGGGACTAACAATCAGCCCCAGCATTTT. Protein sequence: CASSGTNNQPQHF.